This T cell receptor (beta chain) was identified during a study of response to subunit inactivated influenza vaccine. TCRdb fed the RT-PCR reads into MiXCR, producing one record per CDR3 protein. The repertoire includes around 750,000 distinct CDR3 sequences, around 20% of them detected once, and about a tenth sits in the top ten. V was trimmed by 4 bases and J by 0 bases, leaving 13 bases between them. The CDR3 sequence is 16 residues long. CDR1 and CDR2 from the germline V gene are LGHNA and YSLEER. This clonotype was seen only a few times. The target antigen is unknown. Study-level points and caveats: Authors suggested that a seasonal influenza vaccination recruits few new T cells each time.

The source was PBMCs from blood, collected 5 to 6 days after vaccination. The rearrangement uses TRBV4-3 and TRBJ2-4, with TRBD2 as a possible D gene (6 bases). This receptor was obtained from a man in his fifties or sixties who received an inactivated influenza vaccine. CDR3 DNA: TGCGCCAGCAGCCCGGACGCCGGGGGAGCCAAAAACATTCAGTACTTC. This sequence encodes CASSPDAGGAKNIQYF.